Below are 29 T cell receptor beta chains sequenced from a single sample in a study of blood T cell repertoires in COVID-19. This table comes from immunoSEQ multiplex PCR, and its TCRdb copy is limited to in-frame clones, with some not included. The sample consists of about 220,000 clones, 65% to 90% of them appearing once. The sequencing input was peripheral blood. The receptors here all came from a man aged 45-65 years with active or convalescent COVID-19.

This chain links TRBV28 with TRBJ2-2; 11 bases align to TRBD2. Unmatched junction bases numbered 9, after V lost 3 bases and J lost 6 bases. From germline, CDR1 is MDHEN and CDR2 SYDVKM. There are 17 residues in the CDR3. The CDR3 here is CASSLLAGGPWAGELFF. The CDR3 nucleotides are TGTGCCAGCAGTTTGTTAGCGGGAGGGCCTTGGGCCGGGGAGCTGTTTTTT.

The chain recombines TRBV5-4 with TRBJ2-1; 11 bases fit TRBD2. This CDR3 has 15 residues. Germline V lookup: CDR1 SGHNT, CDR2 YYREEE (reference sequence). With 5 bases clipped from V and 12 bases from J, the junction kept 13 bases outside the gene matches. DNA of the CDR3: TGTGCCAGCAGTCCGCCGGGACTAGCGGCGAACGGGCAGTTCTTC. Translated: CASSPPGLAANGQFF.

The J gene is TRBJ2-1, the V gene TRBV4-2, with 9 bases that match TRBD1. CDR1 LGHNA and CDR2 YNFKEQ come from the germline V gene. This CDR3 has 16 amino acids. Losses at the gene ends were 2 bases for V and 3 bases for J; bases not matched to a gene: 5. The CDR3 coding sequence is TGTGCCAGCAGCCAACCGGACAGGGGACTCTACAATGAGCAGTTCTTC. It is translated as CASSQPDRGLYNEQFF.

This clone showed up just a few times. The chain links TRBV5-6 to TRBJ1-3, with D unresolved. The V gene's germline CDR1 is SGHDT and CDR2 YYEEEE. V dropped 4 bases and J dropped 0 bases, with 11 bases sitting between them. The CDR3 covers 15 residues. Written as DNA, the CDR3 is TGTGCCAGCAGCCCCTTAGTGAGCTCTGGAAACACCATATATTTT. It codes for CASSPLVSSGNTIYF.

V usage is TRBV6-2 or TRBV6-3 and J usage is TRBJ2-7; D perhaps matches TRBD2 (6 bases). CDR3 length: 13 residues. V was shortened by 4 bases and J by 7 bases, with 14 bases between the two germline ends. The germline V gene encodes CDR1 MNHEY and CDR2 SVGEGT. This CDR3 reads CASSSGGGREQYV. CDR3 DNA sequence: TGTGCCAGCAGTTCCGGGGGTGGAAGGGAGCAGTACGTC.

The chain uses TRBV15 and TRBJ2-1; tentatively, D is TRBD1 (6 bases). The CDR3 runs to 16 residues. Germline V gene data show CDR1 as LNHNV and CDR2 as YYDKDF (reference sequence). V lost 1 base and J 2 bases, leaving 12 bases between the germline ends. This CDR3 reads CATSRGRGITYNEQFF. In DNA form, the CDR3 reads TGTGCCACCAGCAGAGGAAGGGGGATTACCTACAATGAGCAGTTCTTC.

The genes are TRBV10-2 and TRBJ2-7; 8 positions agree with TRBD1. V trimming: 6 bases; J trimming: 3 bases; junction bases outside the gene matches: 7. The CDR3 is 14 amino acids. CDR1 WSHSY and CDR2 SAAADI come from the germline V gene. The DNA of the CDR3 is TGCGCCAGCAGCCGGACAGGGCGGAACTACGAGCAGTACGTC. It encodes CASSRTGRNYEQYV.

The chain couples TRBV15 to TRBJ1-6; no definite D call. From germline, CDR1 is LNHNV and CDR2 YYDKDF (reference sequence). The CDR3 is made up of 17 amino acids. Trimming removed 0 bases at V and 3 bases at J, with 12 bases between. In DNA form, the CDR3 reads TGTGCCACCAGCAGAGATGTAGCCTATGGCTATAATTCACCCCTCCACTTT. It is translated as CATSRDVAYGYNSPLHF.

The chain combines TRBV7-9 with TRBJ2-5; 10 positions agree with TRBD2. CDR3 length: 14 amino acids. The germline V gene encodes CDR1 SEHNR and CDR2 FQNEAQ (reference sequence). V lost 7 bases, J lost 9 bases, and 11 bases stayed unmatched. The CDR3 protein is CASKRTSGSRAQYF. In DNA, the CDR3 is TGTGCCAGCAAGAGGACTAGCGGAAGTAGGGCCCAGTACTTC.

This chain uses TRBV10-3 with TRBJ2-1; the match to TRBD2 covers 7 bases. V dropped 0 bases and J dropped 6; count of bases not matched to a gene: 5. Germline V gene sequence: CDR1 ENHRY, CDR2 SYGVKD. This CDR3 region has 15 residues. CDR3 residues: CAISESASGLNEQFF. CDR3 DNA: TGTGCCATCAGTGAGTCGGCTAGCGGTCTCAATGAGCAGTTCTTC.

This chain uses TRBV12-5 with TRBJ2-3; 8 nucleotides line up with TRBD2. The V gene's germline CDR1 is LGHNT and CDR2 FRNRAP. CDR3 length equals 14 residues. V shed 5 bases and J 7 bases; nucleotides not matched to a gene: 8. The CDR3 loop reads CASGPGGADNTQYF. CDR3 bases: TGTGCTAGTGGTCCGGGGGGGGCGGACAATACGCAGTATTTT.

The chain combines TRBV7-2 with TRBJ1-1; D might be TRBD1 (6 bases). V was pared by 3 bases and J by 8 bases, with 10 bases between. The CDR3 has 12 residues. Germline loops: CDR1 SGHTA, CDR2 FQGNSA. The CDR3 DNA reads as TGTGCCAGCAGCTTCCGGACAGAGGAAGCTTTCTTT. Translating it yields CASSFRTEEAFF.

The J gene is TRBJ2-3, the V gene TRBV19; D gene ambiguous. Deletions cut 7 bases from V and 0 bases from J, with 8 bases between. The CDR3 is made up of 13 amino acids. The germline V gene has CDR1 LNHDA and CDR2 SQIVND (reference sequence). CDR3 bases: TGTGCCAGTAATTATCGGAGCACAGATACGCAGTATTTT. It translates to CASNYRSTDTQYF.

This chain connects TRBV5-1 to TRBJ1-1; D is perhaps TRBD1 (6 bases). This CDR3 has 15 residues. V was pared by 4 bases and J by 1 base, with 14 bases between. From germline, CDR1 is SGHRS and CDR2 YFSETQ. The CDR3 region has the DNA TGCGCCAGCAGCCCAAAGACAGGACCGAACACTGAAGCTTTCTTT. Residues: CASSPKTGPNTEAFF. Full variable domain (missing parts from reference TRBV5-1 and TRBJ1-1): KAGVTQTPRYLIKTRGQQVTLSCSPISGHRSVSWYQQTPGQGLQFLFEYFSETQRNKGNFPGRFSGRQFSNSRSEMNVSTLELGDSALYLCASSPKTGPNTEAFFGQGTRLTVV.

This clone came up a few times. The chain carries TRBV21-1 and TRBJ1-4; the table calls TRBD1, which could not be checked here. TRBV21-1 corresponds to a pseudogene. The CDR3 is 15 amino acids. CDR3 amino acids: CASSKVGTGGEKLFF. The CDR3 DNA sequence: TGTGCCAGCAGCAAAGTGGGGACAGGGGGGGAAAAACTGTTTTTT.

The chain links TRBV3-1 (or the pseudogene TRBV3-2) to TRBJ2-7; 9 bases fit TRBD2. With V trimmed by 0 bases and J by 6 bases, 9 bases remained unmatched. The CDR3 contains 16 residues. Per the germline V gene, CDR1 is LGHDT and CDR2 is YNNKEL (reference sequence). DNA of the CDR3: TGTGCCAGCAGCCAAGAGGGAGGACTAGCGTCGTCCGAGCAGTACTTC. Amino acid sequence: CASSQEGGLASSEQYF.

The chain employs TRBV9 and TRBJ2-1, with TRBD2 as a possible D gene (5 bases). The germline CDR1 and CDR2 sequences are SGDLS and YYNGEE. Trimming removed 4 bases at V and 6 bases at J, with 20 bases between. The CDR3 has 16 residues. The CDR3 DNA reads as TGTGCCAGCAGCTCCAGAGCGGCTAGTCGGGGCAATGAGCAGTTCTTC. It yields the protein CASSSRAASRGNEQFF.

The chain joins TRBV7-9 to TRBJ2-3; a weak D match, TRBD2 (6 bases). Germline CDR1 and CDR2: SEHNR and FQNEAQ (reference sequence). V lost 4 bases to trimming and J lost 3 bases, with 23 bases between them. CDR3 length equals 18 residues. The CDR3 loop is CASSSGGSRGFRTDTQYF. DNA of the CDR3: TGTGCCAGCAGCTCCGGCGGGTCCCGGGGGTTTAGGACAGATACGCAGTATTTT.

The CDR3 DNA sequence: TGTGCCAGCAGCCCCCTGGATGGTTTGGGGGGTAGAGGTCGGCTAGCCAAAAACATTCAGTACTTC. Protein sequence: CASSPLDGLGGRGRLAKNIQYF. The chain recombines TRBV27 with TRBJ2-4; D perhaps matches TRBD2 (6 bases). In germline, CDR1 is MNHEY, CDR2 SMNVEV (reference sequence). This CDR3 is built from 22 residues. V was shortened by 6 bases and J by 0 bases, with 33 bases between the two germline ends.

The chain has TRBV2 and TRBJ1-1, with 7 bases aligning to TRBD1. The CDR3 consists of 13 residues. Germline V gene lookup returns CDR1 SNHLY and CDR2 FYNNEI. V lost 3 bases and J lost 4; bases outside the gene matches: 2. The DNA of the CDR3 is TGTGCCAGCAGTGACAGGGGGACCACTGAAGCTTTCTTT. It yields the protein CASSDRGTTEAFF.

This clone appeared a single time. The V call is TRBV2, the J call TRBJ1-1, with unresolved D. This CDR3 spans 11 amino acids. Per germline, CDR1 SNHLY and CDR2 FYNNEI. Trimming stripped 9 bases from V and 1 base from J, with 6 bases between. The CDR3 sequence is CASMRNTEAFF. For the CDR3, the DNA is TGTGCCAGTATGCGGAACACTGAAGCTTTCTTT.

The chain combines TRBV11-2 with TRBJ2-1, with 13 bases that match TRBD2. Germline V CDR1 and CDR2: SGHAT, FQNNGV. The CDR3 is made up of 17 amino acids. Trimming cost V 5 bases and J 7 bases; bases outside gene matches: 11. CDR3 nucleotide sequence: TGTGCCAGCAGCCAGGCCCCTGGACTAGCGGGGGAGAATGAGCAGTTCTTC. This encodes CASSQAPGLAGENEQFF.

About this clone itself: Other DNA sequences of this sample code for an identical CDR3. This chain links TRBV28 with TRBJ1-2; D might be TRBD1 (6 bases). Trimming stripped 3 bases from V and 4 bases from J, with 12 bases between. The germline V gene has CDR1 MDHEN and CDR2 SYDVKM. This CDR3 spans 14 amino acids. The DNA of the CDR3 is TGTGCCAGCAGTTTGGGGGGGCCGGGCTATGGCTACACCTTC. Translating gives CASSLGGPGYGYTF.

This clone was seen a few times. The rearrangement uses TRBV7-2 and TRBJ1-5; D is possibly TRBD1 (5 bases). With 2 bases removed from V and 0 bases from J, the gap between germline ends came to 8 bases. Germline V gene data show CDR1 as SGHTA and CDR2 as FQGNSA. The CDR3 length is 15 residues. In DNA form, the CDR3 reads TGTGCCAGCAGCTTACGGGGGGGTAGCAATCAGCCCCAGCATTTT. It translates to CASSLRGGSNQPQHF.

This clone was seen just once. This sequence joins TRBV6-2 or TRBV6-3 and TRBJ1-5; D may be TRBD1 (5 bases). Trimming stripped 5 bases from V and 5 bases from J, with 16 bases between. CDR3 length: 15 residues. Germline V gene data show CDR1 as MNHEY and CDR2 as SVGEGT. The CDR3 DNA follows: TGTGCCAGCAGTGGATTCATTGGGGGGGATCAGCCCCAGCATTTT. This translates into CASSGFIGGDQPQHF.

This chain links TRBV18 with TRBJ1-6, with D possibly matching TRBD1 (5 bases). The CDR3 runs to 16 residues. V lost 3 bases to trimming and J lost 5 bases, with 14 bases between them. Germline-derived CDR1 and CDR2 are KGHSH and LQKENI. The CDR3 is CASSPARRGDNSPLHF. As DNA, the CDR3 is TGTGCCAGCTCACCCGCCCGGAGGGGAGATAATTCACCCCTCCACTTT.

The chain recombines TRBV29-1 with TRBJ2-3, with TRBD1 as a possible D gene (6 bases). The germline CDR1 and CDR2 sequences are SQVTM and ANQGSEA. This CDR3 is 15 amino acids long. The V end was cut by 3 bases, the J end by 0 bases, with 13 bases between. This chain's CDR3 is CSVDFRGTSTDTQYF. The CDR3 DNA reads as TGCAGCGTTGATTTCAGGGGTACTAGCACAGATACGCAGTATTTT.

The CDR3 DNA reads as TGTGCCAGCAGCTTAGGCGGCAGGGGGCTGGTGGACATTCAGTACTTC. This translates into CASSLGGRGLVDIQYF. The gene calls are TRBV7-2 and TRBJ2-4; 8 bases line up with TRBD1. This CDR3 spans 16 amino acids. Germline V gene sequence: CDR1 SGHTA, CDR2 FQGNSA. The ends lost 1 base at V and 8 bases at J; junction bases unmatched: 10.

The chain links TRBV6-5 to TRBJ2-1; D gene ambiguous. The V gene lost 0 bases and the J gene lost 4 bases, with 13 bases spanning the gap. Per the germline V gene, CDR1 is MNHEY and CDR2 is SVGAGI. The CDR3 runs 16 residues. As DNA, the CDR3 is TGTGCCAGCAGTTACTCGTTCCAGTCAGGTTACAATGAGCAGTTCTTC. Encoded protein: CASSYSFQSGYNEQFF.